The T cell receptor (beta chain) under discussion was sequenced for a study of radiotherapy plus CTLA-4 blockade in lung cancer. Overall study findings and caveats: Expansion in blood of tumor-derived TCR clones was seen after radiotherapy plus ipilimumab. Increased serum interferon-beta after radiation also reportedly predicted response strongly.

This clone was recorded many times. What it binds is not known. Other DNA sequences in this specimen translate into the identical CDR3. The CDR3 totals 15 residues. Trimming removed 3 bases at V and 0 bases at J, with 10 bases between. Germline CDR1 is SNHLY and CDR2 is FYNNEI. TCRdb's copy holds only in-frame clones and misses some; the assay was immunoSEQ multiplex PCR. The sample has about 60,000 clones, over 80% seen once; the top ten hold 4% to 5%. V and J are TRBV2 and TRBJ2-3; the D gene is possibly TRBD2 (5 bases). This clonotype was obtained from a human donor with non-small cell lung cancer who had a partial response to radiotherapy plus ipilimumab. Sequenced here: peripheral blood, sampled from a patient treated with radiotherapy plus ipilimumab. For the CDR3, the DNA is TGTGCCAGCAGTGATGAGCGGACTAGCACAGATACGCAGTATTTT. Translating it yields CASSDERTSTDTQYF.